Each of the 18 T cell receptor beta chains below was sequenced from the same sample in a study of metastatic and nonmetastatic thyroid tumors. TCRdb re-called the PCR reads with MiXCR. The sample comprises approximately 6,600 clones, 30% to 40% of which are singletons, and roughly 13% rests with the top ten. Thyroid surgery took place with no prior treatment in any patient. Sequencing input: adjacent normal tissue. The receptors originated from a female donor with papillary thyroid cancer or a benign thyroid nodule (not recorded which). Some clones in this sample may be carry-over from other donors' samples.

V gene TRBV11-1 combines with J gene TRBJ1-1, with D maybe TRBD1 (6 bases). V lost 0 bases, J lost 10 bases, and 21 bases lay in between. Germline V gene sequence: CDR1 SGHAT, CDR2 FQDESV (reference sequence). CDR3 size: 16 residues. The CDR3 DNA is TGTGCCAGCAGCTTAGCGGTATCTACAGGGCCCCGGGGAGCTTTCTTT. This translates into CASSLAVSTGPRGAFF.

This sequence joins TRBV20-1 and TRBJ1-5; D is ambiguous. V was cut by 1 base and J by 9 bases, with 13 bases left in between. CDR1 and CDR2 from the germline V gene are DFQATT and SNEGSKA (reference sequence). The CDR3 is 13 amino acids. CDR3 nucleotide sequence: TGCAGTGCTAGAGGCGCTGACATCGGGCCCCAGCATTTT. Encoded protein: CSARGADIGPQHF.

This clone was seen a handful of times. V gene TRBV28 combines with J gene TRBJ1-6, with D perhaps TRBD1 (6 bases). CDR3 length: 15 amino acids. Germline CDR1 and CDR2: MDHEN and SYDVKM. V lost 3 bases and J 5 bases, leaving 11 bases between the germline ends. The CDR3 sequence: CASSFAGADNSPLHF. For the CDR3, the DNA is TGTGCCAGCAGTTTCGCGGGGGCGGATAATTCACCCCTCCACTTT. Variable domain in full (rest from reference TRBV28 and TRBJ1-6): DVKVTQSSRYLVKRTGEKVFLECVQDMDHENMFWYRQDPGLGLRLIYFSYDVKMKEKGDIPEGYSVSREKKERFSLILESASTNQTSMYLCASSFAGADNSPLHFGNGTRLTVT.

The CDR3, as DNA: TGTGCCAGCAGCTTAGTCGTCGGTGGCAGCACAGATACGCAGTATTTT. Its protein product is CASSLVVGGSTDTQYF. The rearrangement links TRBV11-1 to TRBJ2-3, with D unclear. The length of the CDR3 is 16 residues. Germline CDR1 SGHAT, CDR2 FQDESV (reference sequence). Deletions cut 1 base from V and 0 bases from J, with 11 bases between.

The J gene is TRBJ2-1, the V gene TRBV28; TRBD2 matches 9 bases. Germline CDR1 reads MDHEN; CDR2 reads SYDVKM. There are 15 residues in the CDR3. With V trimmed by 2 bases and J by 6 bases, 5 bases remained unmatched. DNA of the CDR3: TGTGCCAGCAGTTTAGGCGGGAGGGCCGTCAATGAGCAGTTCTTC. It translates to CASSLGGRAVNEQFF.

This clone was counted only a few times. CDR3 protein: CATSDPSRGEQYF. DNA for the CDR3: TGTGCCACCAGTGATCCCTCTCGAGGCGAGCAGTACTTC. The chain recombines TRBV24-1 with TRBJ2-7; D is ambiguous. CDR1 and CDR2 from the germline V gene are KGHDR and SFDVKD. V lost 3 bases and J lost 6, with 11 bases in between. This CDR3 comprises 13 residues.

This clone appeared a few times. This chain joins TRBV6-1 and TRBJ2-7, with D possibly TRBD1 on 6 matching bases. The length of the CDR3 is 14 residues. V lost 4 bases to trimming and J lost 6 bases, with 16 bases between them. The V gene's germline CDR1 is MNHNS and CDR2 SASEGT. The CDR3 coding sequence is TGTGCCAGCAGTGCCGAATACAGGGTACCCGAGCAGTACTTC. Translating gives CASSAEYRVPEQYF.

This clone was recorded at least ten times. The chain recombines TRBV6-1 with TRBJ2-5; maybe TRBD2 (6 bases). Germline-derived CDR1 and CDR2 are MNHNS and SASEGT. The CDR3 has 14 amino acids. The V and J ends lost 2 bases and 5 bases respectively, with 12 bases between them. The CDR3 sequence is CASSERHGRETQYF. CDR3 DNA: TGTGCCAGCAGTGAAAGGCATGGGAGGGAGACCCAGTACTTC.

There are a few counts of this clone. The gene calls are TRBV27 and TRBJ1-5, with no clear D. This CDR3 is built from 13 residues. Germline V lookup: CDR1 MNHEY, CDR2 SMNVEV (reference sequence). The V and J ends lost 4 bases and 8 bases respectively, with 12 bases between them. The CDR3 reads CASSSMGSEPQHF. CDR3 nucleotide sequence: TGTGCCAGCAGTTCCATGGGGTCGGAGCCCCAGCATTTT.

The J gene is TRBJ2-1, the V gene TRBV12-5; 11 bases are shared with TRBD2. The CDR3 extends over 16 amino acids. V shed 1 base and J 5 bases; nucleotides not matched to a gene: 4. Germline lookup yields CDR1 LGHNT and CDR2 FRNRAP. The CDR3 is CASGLDRLAGNNEQFF. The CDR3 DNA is TGTGCTAGTGGTTTGGACCGACTAGCGGGAAACAATGAGCAGTTCTTC.

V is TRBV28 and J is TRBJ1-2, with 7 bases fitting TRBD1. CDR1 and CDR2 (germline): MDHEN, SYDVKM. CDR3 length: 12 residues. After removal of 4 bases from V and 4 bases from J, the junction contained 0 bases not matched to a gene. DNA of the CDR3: TGTGCCAGCAGTTCAGGGGGCTATGGCTACACCTTC. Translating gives CASSSGGYGYTF.

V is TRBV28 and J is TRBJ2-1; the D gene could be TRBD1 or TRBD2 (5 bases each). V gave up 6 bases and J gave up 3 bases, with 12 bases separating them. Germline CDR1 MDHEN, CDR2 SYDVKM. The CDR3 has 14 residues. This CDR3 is CASSPPGRYNEQFF. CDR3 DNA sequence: TGTGCCAGCAGCCCTCCGGGACGCTACAATGAGCAGTTCTTC. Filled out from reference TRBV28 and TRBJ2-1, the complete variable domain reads DVKVTQSSRYLVKRTGEKVFLECVQDMDHENMFWYRQDPGLGLRLIYFSYDVKMKEKGDIPEGYSVSREKKERFSLILESASTNQTSMYLCASSPPGRYNEQFFGPGTRLTVL.

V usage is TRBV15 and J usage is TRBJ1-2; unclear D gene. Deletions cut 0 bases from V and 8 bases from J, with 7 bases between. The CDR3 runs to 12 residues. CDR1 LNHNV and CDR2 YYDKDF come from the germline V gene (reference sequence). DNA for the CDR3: TGTGCCACCAGCAGAGATAGCGTGGGCTACACCTTC. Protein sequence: CATSRDSVGYTF.

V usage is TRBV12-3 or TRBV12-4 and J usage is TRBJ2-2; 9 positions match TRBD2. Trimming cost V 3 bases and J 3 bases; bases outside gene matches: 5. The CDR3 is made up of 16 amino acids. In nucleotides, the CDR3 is TGTGCCAGCAGTTTCCAAGCGGGGGGTTACACCGGGGAGCTGTTTTTT. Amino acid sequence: CASSFQAGGYTGELFF.

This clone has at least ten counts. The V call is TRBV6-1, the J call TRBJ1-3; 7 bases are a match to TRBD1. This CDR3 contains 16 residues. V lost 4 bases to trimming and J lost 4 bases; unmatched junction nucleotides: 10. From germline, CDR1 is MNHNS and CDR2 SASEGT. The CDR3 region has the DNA TGTGCCAGCAGTGCTTCGGCAGCCAGGGGGGGAAACACCATATATTTT. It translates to CASSASAARGGNTIYF.

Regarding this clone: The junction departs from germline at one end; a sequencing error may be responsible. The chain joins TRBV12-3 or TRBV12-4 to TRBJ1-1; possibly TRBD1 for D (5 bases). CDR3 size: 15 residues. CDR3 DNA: TGTGCCAGAAGTTCAGGACACGGGGCTCACACTGAAGCGTTCTTT. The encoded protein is CARSSGHGAHTEAFF.

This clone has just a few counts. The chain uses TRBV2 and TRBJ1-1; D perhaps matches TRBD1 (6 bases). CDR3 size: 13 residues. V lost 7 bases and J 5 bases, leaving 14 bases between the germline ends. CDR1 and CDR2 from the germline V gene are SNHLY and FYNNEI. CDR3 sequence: CASTQGEETEAFF. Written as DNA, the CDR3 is TGTGCCAGCACACAGGGTGAGGAAACTGAAGCTTTCTTT.

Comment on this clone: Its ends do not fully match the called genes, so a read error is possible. CDR3 in amino acids: CAISEWWTGGLANEKLFF. CDR3 DNA sequence: TGCGCCATCAGTGAGTGGTGGACAGGGGGCTTGGCTAATGAAAAACTGTTTTTT. The chain is built from TRBV10-2 and TRBJ1-4; 11 positions match TRBD1. The V gene's germline CDR1 is WSHSY and CDR2 SAAADI. This CDR3 comprises 18 residues.